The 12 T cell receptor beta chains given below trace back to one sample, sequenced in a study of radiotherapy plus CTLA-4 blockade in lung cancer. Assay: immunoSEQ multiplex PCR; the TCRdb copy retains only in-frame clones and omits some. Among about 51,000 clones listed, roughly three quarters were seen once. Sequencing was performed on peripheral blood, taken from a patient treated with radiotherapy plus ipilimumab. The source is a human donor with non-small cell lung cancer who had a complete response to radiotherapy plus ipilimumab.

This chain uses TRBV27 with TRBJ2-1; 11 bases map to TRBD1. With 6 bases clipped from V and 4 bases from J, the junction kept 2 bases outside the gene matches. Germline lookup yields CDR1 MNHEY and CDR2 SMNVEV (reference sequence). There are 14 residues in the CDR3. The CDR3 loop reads CASRGQGVYNEQFF. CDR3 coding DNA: TGTGCCAGCAGGGGACAGGGGGTGTACAATGAGCAGTTCTTC.

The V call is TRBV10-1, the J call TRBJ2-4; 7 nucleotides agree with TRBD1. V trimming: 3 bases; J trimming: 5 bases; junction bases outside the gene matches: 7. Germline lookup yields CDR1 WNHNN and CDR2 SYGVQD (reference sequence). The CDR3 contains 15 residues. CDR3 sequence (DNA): TGCGCCAGCAGTGACTCCCGGGGACAGCAAAACATTCAGTACTTC. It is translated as CASSDSRGQQNIQYF.

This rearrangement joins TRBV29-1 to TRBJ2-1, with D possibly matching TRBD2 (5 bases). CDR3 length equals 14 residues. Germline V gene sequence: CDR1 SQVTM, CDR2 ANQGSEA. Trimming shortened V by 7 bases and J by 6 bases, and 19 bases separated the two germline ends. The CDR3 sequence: CSAALETTINEQFF. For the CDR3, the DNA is TGCAGCGCCGCCCTAGAGACTACCATCAATGAGCAGTTCTTC.

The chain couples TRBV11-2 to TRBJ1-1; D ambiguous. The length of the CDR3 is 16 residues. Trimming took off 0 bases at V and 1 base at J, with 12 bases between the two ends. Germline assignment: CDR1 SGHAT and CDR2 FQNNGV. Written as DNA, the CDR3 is TGTGCCAGCAGCTTAGATCGCAGTAACAGGAACACTGAAGCTTTCTTT. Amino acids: CASSLDRSNRNTEAFF.

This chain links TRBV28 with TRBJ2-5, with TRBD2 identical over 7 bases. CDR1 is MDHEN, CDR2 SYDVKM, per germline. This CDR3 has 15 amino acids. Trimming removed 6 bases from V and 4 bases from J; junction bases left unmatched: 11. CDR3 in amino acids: CASSPRLGGLETQYF. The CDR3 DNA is TGTGCCAGCAGCCCCCGACTGGGAGGGTTAGAGACCCAGTACTTC.

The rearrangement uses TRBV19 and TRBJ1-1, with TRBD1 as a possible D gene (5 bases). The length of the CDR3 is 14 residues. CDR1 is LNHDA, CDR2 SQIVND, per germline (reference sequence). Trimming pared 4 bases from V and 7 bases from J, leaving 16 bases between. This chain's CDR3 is CASSNRQRQFEAFF. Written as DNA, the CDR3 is TGTGCCAGTAGTAACAGACAGAGGCAATTTGAAGCTTTCTTT.

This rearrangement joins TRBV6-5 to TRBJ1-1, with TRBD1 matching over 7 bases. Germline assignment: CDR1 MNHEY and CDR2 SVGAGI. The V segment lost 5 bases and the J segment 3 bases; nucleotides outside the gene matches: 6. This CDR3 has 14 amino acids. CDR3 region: CASSPLGQDTEAFF. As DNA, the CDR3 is TGTGCCAGCAGTCCCCTTGGACAGGACACTGAAGCTTTCTTT.

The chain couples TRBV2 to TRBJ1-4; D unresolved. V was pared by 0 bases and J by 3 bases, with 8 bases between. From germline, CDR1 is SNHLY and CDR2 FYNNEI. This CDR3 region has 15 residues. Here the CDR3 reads CASSEASRANEKLFF. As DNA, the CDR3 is TGTGCCAGCAGTGAAGCCTCTCGGGCTAATGAAAAACTGTTTTTT.

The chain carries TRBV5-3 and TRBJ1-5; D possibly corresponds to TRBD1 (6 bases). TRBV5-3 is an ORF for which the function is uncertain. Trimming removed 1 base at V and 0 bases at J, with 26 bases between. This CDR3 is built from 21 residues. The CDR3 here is CARSLFFERTGGQYSNQPQHF. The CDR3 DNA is TGTGCCAGAAGCTTGTTTTTCGAAAGGACGGGGGGCCAATATAGCAATCAGCCCCAGCATTTT.

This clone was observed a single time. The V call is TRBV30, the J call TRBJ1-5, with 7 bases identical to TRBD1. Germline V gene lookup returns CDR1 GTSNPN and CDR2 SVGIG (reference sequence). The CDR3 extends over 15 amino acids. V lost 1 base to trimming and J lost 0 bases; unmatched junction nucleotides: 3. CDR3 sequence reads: CAWSGGTVSNQPQHF. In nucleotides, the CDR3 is TGTGCCTGGAGTGGAGGGACAGTTAGCAATCAGCCCCAGCATTTT.

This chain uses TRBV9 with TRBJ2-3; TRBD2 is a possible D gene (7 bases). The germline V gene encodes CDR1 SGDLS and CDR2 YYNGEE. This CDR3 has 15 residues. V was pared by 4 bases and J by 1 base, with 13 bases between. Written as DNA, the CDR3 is TGTGCCAGCAGCCCCGGAGGGGGGGGCACAGATACGCAGTATTTT. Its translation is CASSPGGGGTDTQYF.

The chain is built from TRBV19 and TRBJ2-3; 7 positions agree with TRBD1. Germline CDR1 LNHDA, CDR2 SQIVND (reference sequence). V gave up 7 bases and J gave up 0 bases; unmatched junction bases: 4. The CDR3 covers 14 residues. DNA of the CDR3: TGTGCCAGTAAAACAGGGGCTAGCACAGATACGCAGTATTTT. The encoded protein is CASKTGASTDTQYF.